These 19 T cell receptor beta chains came from one sample sequenced in a study of technical replicates of blood from a few donors. Produced via immunoSEQ multiplex PCR; TCRdb's table is partial and in-frame only. This sample yields some 56,000 clones, of which approximately 92% are seen a single time; 3.5% to 4.5% belongs to the top ten. Sequencing used PBMCs. The receptors come from a human donor in good health. Some clones in this sample may be carry-over from other donors' samples.

J is TRBJ2-1 and V is TRBV6-5; 10 bases agree with TRBD2. The V segment lost 4 bases and the J segment 8 bases; nucleotides outside the gene matches: 8. Germline CDR1 is MNHEY and CDR2 is SVGAGI. The CDR3 contains 15 residues. The CDR3 is CASSSSSGGVDEQFF. CDR3 nucleotides: TGTGCCAGCAGTTCCTCTAGCGGGGGAGTCGATGAGCAGTTCTTC.

The chain is built from TRBV2 and TRBJ1-6; 9 nucleotides align to TRBD1. The ends lost 4 bases at V and 6 bases at J; junction bases unmatched: 10. The germline V gene has CDR1 SNHLY and CDR2 FYNNEI. This CDR3 is 17 amino acids long. CDR3 coding DNA: TGTGCCAGCAGTGGGACAGGGGCCGTCTCCCGTAATTCACCCCTCCACTTT. Its protein product is CASSGTGAVSRNSPLHF.

This clone has just a few counts. The chain carries TRBV7-6 and TRBJ1-1, with 10 bases fitting TRBD1. Germline values: CDR1 SGHVS, CDR2 FNYEAQ. Trimming cost V 10 bases and J 6 bases; bases outside gene matches: 11. The CDR3 is made up of 14 amino acids. The CDR3 sequence: CATEETGGSAEAFF. Here the CDR3 DNA reads TGTGCCACCGAAGAGACAGGGGGCAGCGCTGAAGCTTTCTTT. Together with reference TRBV7-6 and TRBJ1-1, the CDR3 gives the full variable domain: GAGVSQSPRYKVTKRGQDVALRCDPISGHVSLYWYRQALGQGPEFLTYFNYEAQQDKSGLPNDRFSAERPEGSISTLTIQRTEQRDSAMYRCATEETGGSAEAFFGQGTRLTVV.

The CDR3 DNA sequence: TGTGCCTCTTCAGCGGGAACAGATACGCAGTATTTT. It codes for CASSAGTDTQYF. This chain connects TRBV27 to TRBJ2-3; 7 nucleotides agree with TRBD2. V was clipped by 11 bases and J by 3 bases; unmatched bases: 5. Germline V gives CDR1 MNHEY, CDR2 SMNVEV (reference sequence). CDR3 length: 12 residues.

The chain combines TRBV7-2 with TRBJ2-6, with TRBD1 matching 7 bases. Germline V gene lookup returns CDR1 SGHTA and CDR2 FQGNSA. V lost 3 bases to trimming and J lost 4 bases; unmatched junction nucleotides: 12. The CDR3 length is 18 residues. The CDR3 DNA sequence: TGTGCCAGCAGCTTTAGGTGGATAACAGGGGCCGGGGCCAACGTCCTGACTTTC. This translates into CASSFRWITGAGANVLTF.

The J gene is TRBJ2-1, the V gene TRBV30; TRBD2 aligns across 9 bases. After removal of 2 bases from V and 4 bases from J, the junction contained 6 bases not matched to a gene. CDR1 and CDR2 from the germline V gene are GTSNPN and SVGIG (reference sequence). There are 15 residues in the CDR3. The CDR3 sequence is CAWSPLAGPYNEQFF. The DNA for the CDR3 is TGTGCCTGGAGTCCCCTAGCGGGACCATACAATGAGCAGTTCTTC.

The gene calls are TRBV19 and TRBJ2-7, with a tentative D call TRBD1 (5 bases). CDR3 length: 14 amino acids. V dropped 1 base and J dropped 4 bases, with 11 bases sitting between them. Germline lookup yields CDR1 LNHDA and CDR2 SQIVND (reference sequence). The CDR3 region has the DNA TGTGCCAGTAGTATAGCATCAGGGTTTTACGAGCAGTACTTC. This sequence encodes CASSIASGFYEQYF.

The V and J genes are TRBV6-1 and TRBJ1-6, with D tentatively TRBD1 (5 bases). Germline values: CDR1 MNHNS, CDR2 SASEGT. The CDR3 spans 15 residues. The germline V and J ends were trimmed by 7 bases and 10 bases, with 20 bases remaining between them. The CDR3 DNA reads as TGTGCCAGCACCCTGATGGCACAGGCCCAATCACCCCTCCACTTT. This translates into CASTLMAQAQSPLHF.

Only one count was recorded for this clone. The J gene is TRBJ1-2, the V gene TRBV2; 8 bases line up with TRBD1. J gave up 5 bases and V 4 bases, and 0 bases lay outside the gene matches. The CDR3 extends over 12 amino acids. Germline CDR1 SNHLY, CDR2 FYNNEI. CDR3 in DNA: TGTGCCAGCAGTGGACAGGGGTATGGCTACACCTTC. It encodes CASSGQGYGYTF.

This chain links TRBV4-1 with TRBJ2-2; D is perhaps TRBD1 (5 bases). This CDR3 is built from 16 residues. Germline CDR1 and CDR2: MGHRA and YSYEKL. The V end lost 4 bases, the J end lost 4 bases, and 16 bases lay between the germline ends. CDR3 protein: CASSPPERQITGELFF. As DNA, the CDR3 is TGCGCCAGCAGCCCTCCGGAGCGACAGATCACCGGGGAGCTGTTTTTT.

This chain uses TRBV2 with TRBJ1-1; unclear D gene. CDR3 size: 13 residues. V shed 2 bases and J shed 0 bases, with 4 bases lying between them. CDR1 and CDR2 (germline): SNHLY, FYNNEI. This chain's CDR3 is CASSEFMNTEAFF. For the CDR3, the DNA is TGTGCCAGCAGTGAATTCATGAACACTGAAGCTTTCTTT.

This chain uses TRBV7-3 with TRBJ1-2; 7 bases map to TRBD1. Germline V lookup: CDR1 SGHTA, CDR2 FQGTGA. The CDR3 is 15 amino acids. V lost 2 bases and J lost 8; bases outside the gene matches: 11. In nucleotides, the CDR3 is TGTGCCAGCAGCTTAGAAATAGGGGGCAAGGGGGGCTACACCTTC. Translating it yields CASSLEIGGKGGYTF.

This chain joins TRBV27 and TRBJ2-5, with 8 bases fitting TRBD1. Germline assignment: CDR1 MNHEY and CDR2 SMNVEV (reference sequence). Germline trimming cut 5 bases from V and 7 bases from J; bases unmatched to any gene: 9. The CDR3 loop spans 14 amino acids. Written as DNA, the CDR3 is TGTGCCAGCAGTCCTAACCCAGGGGGCGGGACCCAGTACTTC. It specifies CASSPNPGGGTQYF.

The chain couples TRBV5-1 to TRBJ1-6; 8 bases match TRBD1. Germline V gives CDR1 SGHRS, CDR2 YFSETQ. The CDR3 sequence is 15 residues long. With 1 base clipped from V and 5 bases from J, the junction kept 2 bases outside the gene matches. The CDR3 spells CASSLPTGDNSPLHF. The CDR3 DNA reads TGCGCCAGCAGCTTGCCGACAGGGGATAATTCACCCCTCCACTTT.

The rearrangement links TRBV4-3 to TRBJ2-5, with D possibly TRBD2 on 5 matching bases. V was pared by 2 bases and J by 1 base, with 11 bases between. This CDR3 has 15 residues. Per the germline V gene, CDR1 is LGHNA and CDR2 is YSLEER. CDR3 sequence reads: CASSQNPDFQETQYF. The CDR3 DNA is TGCGCCAGCAGCCAAAATCCGGACTTCCAAGAGACCCAGTACTTC.

The V call is TRBV4-1, the J call TRBJ1-1, with TRBD1 as a possible D gene (5 bases). The CDR3 is made up of 15 amino acids. Between the trimmed V and J ends, which lost 0 bases and 3 bases, there was a span of 11 bases. Germline CDR1 MGHRA, CDR2 YSYEKL. The CDR3 spells CASSQDQGSYTEAFF. The DNA for the CDR3 is TGCGCCAGCAGCCAAGATCAGGGCTCCTACACTGAAGCTTTCTTT.

CDR3 loop: CSAMEQTGEQYF. The CDR3 region has the DNA TGCAGCGCCATGGAGCAAACCGGCGAGCAGTACTTC. V gene TRBV29-1 combines with J gene TRBJ2-7; D ambiguous. This CDR3 has 12 residues. Trimming cost V 7 bases and J 6 bases, with 16 bases left between them. Germline V gene data show CDR1 as SQVTM and CDR2 as ANQGSEA.

V and J are TRBV11-2 and TRBJ2-2, with 7 bases lining up with TRBD2. This CDR3 contains 15 residues. V shed 6 bases, J shed 5 bases, and the junction held 9 bases outside the gene matches. Germline V gene lookup returns CDR1 SGHAT and CDR2 FQNNGV. CDR3 coding DNA: TGTGCCAGCAGTCCCCCGGGACTACCTACCGGGGAGCTGTTTTTT. Its protein is CASSPPGLPTGELFF.

This clone was seen once. The chain combines TRBV11-1 with TRBJ2-5; 15 bases fit TRBD2. The germline V gene encodes CDR1 SGHAT and CDR2 FQDESV (reference sequence). The CDR3 sequence is 16 residues long. With V trimmed by 4 bases and J by 5 bases, 5 bases remained unmatched. The chain's CDR3 is CASSSGLAGGSETQYF. In DNA form, the CDR3 reads TGTGCCAGCAGCTCGGGACTAGCGGGGGGTAGTGAGACCCAGTACTTC.